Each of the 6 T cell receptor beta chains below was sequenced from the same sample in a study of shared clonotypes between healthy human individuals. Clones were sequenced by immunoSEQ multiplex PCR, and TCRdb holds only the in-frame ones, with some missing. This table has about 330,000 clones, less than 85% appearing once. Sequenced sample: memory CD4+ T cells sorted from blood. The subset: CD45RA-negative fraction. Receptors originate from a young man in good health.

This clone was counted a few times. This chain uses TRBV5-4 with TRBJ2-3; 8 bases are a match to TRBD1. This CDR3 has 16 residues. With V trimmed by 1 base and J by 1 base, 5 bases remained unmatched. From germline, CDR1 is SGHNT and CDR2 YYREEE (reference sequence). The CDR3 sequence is CASSLYLTGGTDTQYF. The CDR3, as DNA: TGTGCCAGCAGCTTGTATTTGACAGGGGGCACAGATACGCAGTATTTT.

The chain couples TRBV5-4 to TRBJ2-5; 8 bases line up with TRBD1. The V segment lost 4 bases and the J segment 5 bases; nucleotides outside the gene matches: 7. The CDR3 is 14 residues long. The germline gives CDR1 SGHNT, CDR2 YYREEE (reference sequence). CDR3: CASSHAGGTETQYF. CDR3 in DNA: TGTGCCAGCAGCCATGCAGGGGGCACGGAGACCCAGTACTTC.

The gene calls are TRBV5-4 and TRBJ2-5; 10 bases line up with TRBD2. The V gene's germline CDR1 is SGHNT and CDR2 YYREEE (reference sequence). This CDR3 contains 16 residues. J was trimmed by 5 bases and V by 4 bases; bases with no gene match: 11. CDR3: CASSAGLAEGEETQYF. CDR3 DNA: TGTGCCAGCAGCGCCGGACTAGCGGAAGGGGAGGAGACCCAGTACTTC. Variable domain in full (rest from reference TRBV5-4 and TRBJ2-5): ETGVTQSPTHLIKTRGQQVTLRCSSQSGHNTVSWYQQALGQGPQFIFQYYREEENGRGNFPPRFSGLQFPNYSSELNVNALELDDSALYLCASSAGLAEGEETQYFGPGTRLLVL.

Here the CDR3 reads CASSLASGIQETQYF. CDR3 bases: TGTGCCAGCTCCCTGGCTAGCGGGATCCAAGAGACCCAGTACTTC. The rearrangement joins TRBV9 to TRBJ2-5; 9 bases match TRBD2. Per the germline V gene, CDR1 is SGDLS and CDR2 is YYNGEE. The CDR3 runs to 15 residues. V trimming: 7 bases; J trimming: 1 base; junction bases outside the gene matches: 8.

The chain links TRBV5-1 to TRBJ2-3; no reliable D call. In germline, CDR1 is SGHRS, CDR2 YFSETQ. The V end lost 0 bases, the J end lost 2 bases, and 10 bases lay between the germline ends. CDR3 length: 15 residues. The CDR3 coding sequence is TGCGCCAGCAGCTTGGGCCCCCATACCACAGATACGCAGTATTTT. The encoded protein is CASSLGPHTTDTQYF.

DNA of the CDR3: TGTGCCAGCAGTGAAAAGGGGGGCTCTGGCTATGGCTACACCTTC. Translated, it gives CASSEKGGSGYGYTF. V gene TRBV6-1 combines with J gene TRBJ1-2, with a possible D match to TRBD1 (6 bases). The V gene lost 2 bases and the J gene lost 4 bases, with 14 bases spanning the gap. This CDR3 has 15 amino acids. CDR1 and CDR2 from the germline V gene are MNHNS and SASEGT.